Listed below are T cell receptor beta chains from one sample, sequenced in a study of CD8+ T cells in alopecia areata. The method was immunoSEQ multiplex PCR; TCRdb's version includes in-frame clones alone and lacks a portion of them. The table has about 180,000 clones, 65% to 75% seen once; the top ten hold 11%. Specimen: CD8+ T cells sorted from blood, collected at week 0. These receptors were obtained from a human donor with alopecia areata. Both conserved end residues are part of each CDR3. Each record gives: clone size, D gene, V gene, J gene, CDR3 DNA, CDR3 protein. D genes are given only for firm matches. Size is stated for part of the rows, as once, few or many counts, or as a class when the clone is expanded.

-	TRBD1	TRBV19	TRBJ2-7	TGTGCCAGTACCCCGGGGGCGGGACAGGGGTGGTACGAGCAGTACTTC	CASTPGAGQGWYEQYF
-	-	TRBV7-8	TRBJ1-3	TGTGCCAGCAGCTTAGAGGGCTCTGGAAACACCATATATTTT	CASSLEGSGNTIYF
-	-	TRBV5-1	TRBJ2-5	TGCGCCAGCAGCCGGAGGGGAGAGACCCAGTACTTC	CASSRRGETQYF
-	-	TRBV4-1	TRBJ2-1	TGCGCCAGCAGCCACGACAGCCCCGAGCAGTTCTTC	CASSHDSPEQFF
-	-	TRBV27	TRBJ1-1	TGTGCCAGCCAGACAGGCTTGGGGACTGAAGCTTTCTTT	CASQTGLGTEAFF
-	-	TRBV6-1	TRBJ1-1	TGTGCCAGCATGCGAGACAGGGAAGCTTTCTTT	CASMRDREAFF
few	-	TRBV7-8	TRBJ2-2	TGTGCCAGTGTAAGGGGCGGGGAGCTGTTTTTT	CASVRGGELFF
few	TRBD1	TRBV9	TRBJ2-3	TGTGCCAGCAGCCCGCCTACCCAGGGGGGCACAGATACGCAGTATTTT	CASSPPTQGGTDTQYF
-	-	TRBV15	TRBJ1-2	TGTGCCACCAGCACCCTGGACGACTATGGCTACACCTTC	CATSTLDDYGYTF
few	-	TRBV4-1	TRBJ1-1	TGCGCCAGCAGCCTGTATGTGGGTCATAAAGAAGCTTTCTTT	CASSLYVGHKEAFF
-	-	TRBV2	TRBJ1-1	TGTGCCAGCACCAGAACAGGATACACTGAAGCTTTCTTT	CASTRTGYTEAFF
-	TRBD1	TRBV29-1	TRBJ1-1	TGCAGCGTTGTGACAGGGGGGATGAACACTGAAGCTTTCTTT	CSVVTGGMNTEAFF
once	-	TRBV7-9	TRBJ2-5	TGTGCCAGCAGCGCGAGACCACAGCCCCCAGGTCAAGAGACCCAGTACTTC	CASSARPQPPGQETQYF
-	-	TRBV25-1	TRBJ2-4	TGTGCATCTGCCCGGGGTGCCGGCAAAAACATTCAGTACTTC	CASARGAGKNIQYF
-	TRBD2	TRBV11-1	TRBJ2-7	TGTGCCAGCAGCTTGAATAGCGGGGGGTACTCCTACGAGCAGTACTTC	CASSLNSGGYSYEQYF
-	-	TRBV5-1	TRBJ2-7	TGCGCCAGCTTGGGGGGTGACTACGAGCAGTACTTC	CASLGGDYEQYF
few	-	TRBV13	TRBJ1-5	TGTGCCAGCAGCTTAGCCGCGGATGGGAATCAGCCCCAGCATTTT	CASSLAADGNQPQHF
-	-	TRBV30	TRBJ2-7	TGTGCCTGGAGTGTCGGGGTTACCTACGAGCAGTACTTC	CAWSVGVTYEQYF
few	-	TRBV19	TRBJ1-5	TGTGCCAGTAGACGAATGTATCATCAGCCCCAGCATTTT	CASRRMYHQPQHF
-	TRBD2	TRBV5-1	TRBJ2-5	TGCGCCAGCAGGGCTAGCGGGGGGCCACAAGAGACCCAGTACTTC	CASRASGGPQETQYF
-	-	TRBV5-1	TRBJ2-1	TGCGCCAGCAGCTTGGTAGCGAAGAATGAGCAGTTCTTC	CASSLVAKNEQFF
-	TRBD2	TRBV5-6	TRBJ2-7	TGTGCCAGCAGCTCTGGACTAGCGGGGCAGTACTTC	CASSSGLAGQYF
once	TRBD1	TRBV7-8	TRBJ2-7	TGTGCCAGCAGCTGGGACAGCATAACCTACGAGCAGTACTTC	CASSWDSITYEQYF
-	-	TRBV6-1	TRBJ2-7	TGTGCCAGCAGTGAAAGGTCGGACGCCTACGAGCAGTACTTC	CASSERSDAYEQYF
-	TRBD1	TRBV5-6	TRBJ1-6	TGTGCCAGCAGCTTGGGACAGGGAGGTTCACCCCTCCACTTT	CASSLGQGGSPLHF
-	-	TRBV1	TRBJ2-5	TGCACCAGCAGCCAAGATCCCAGCGGGGGGGCCCAAGAGACCCAGTACTTC	CTSSQDPSGGAQETQYF
-	-	TRBV2	TRBJ1-5	TGTGCCAGCAGTGGAGGGTCTCAGGGGTGGAATCAGCCCCAGCATTTT	CASSGGSQGWNQPQHF
-	-	TRBV15	TRBJ2-5	TGTGCCACCAGCAGAGATGTGGGGACCCAGTACTTC	CATSRDVGTQYF
-	TRBD1	TRBV7-2	TRBJ1-6	TGTGCCAGCAGCTCCCACAGGGGGCTGAGGTCACCCCTCCACTTT	CASSSHRGLRSPLHF
-	-	TRBV27	TRBJ2-5	TGTGCCAGCAGCCTCCACGCCCCGGAGAGTGGGTACCAAGAGACCCAGTACTTC	CASSLHAPESGYQETQYF
-	-	TRBV9	TRBJ1-3	TGTGCCTCCAGTGGAAACACCATATATTTT	CASSGNTIYF
-	TRBD2	TRBV10-3	TRBJ2-5	TGTGCCACAACCGGGACTACTAGACAAGAGACCCAGTACTTC	CATTGTTRQETQYF
-	-	TRBV7-9	TRBJ1-5	TGTGCCAGCAGCGGACGAGATGGGGGGAGCAATCAGCCCCAGCATTTT	CASSGRDGGSNQPQHF
few	-	TRBV4-1	TRBJ1-2	TGCGCCAGCAGCCAAGACTCCTCGGGCTACACCTTC	CASSQDSSGYTF
-	-	TRBV29-1	TRBJ2-5	TGCAGCGTTGGGGCAGACCAAGAGACCCAGTACTTC	CSVGADQETQYF
-	-	TRBV2	TRBJ1-5	TGTGCCAGCAGTTATTATAGCAATCAGCCCCAGCATTTT	CASSYYSNQPQHF
-	-	TRBV30	TRBJ2-1	TGTGCCTGGAGTGTCGTAGACTACAATGAGCAGTTCTTC	CAWSVVDYNEQFF
-	-	TRBV27	TRBJ2-3	TGTGCCAGCAGTTTACGGGGAGATACGCAGTATTTT	CASSLRGDTQYF
-	-	TRBV14	TRBJ1-5	TGTGCCAGCAGCCAAGGCGGCGGGCCCCAGCATTTT	CASSQGGGPQHF
-	-	TRBV4-2	TRBJ1-5	TGTGCCAGCAGCCAGGAGGGGTCGGCCAATCAGCCCCAGCATTTT	CASSQEGSANQPQHF
-	TRBD1	TRBV4-1	TRBJ1-1	TGCGCCAGCAGCCAACATACGTACAGGGGCTATAACACTGAAGCTTTCTTT	CASSQHTYRGYNTEAFF
-	-	TRBV6-6	TRBJ1-1	TGTGCCAGCAGTTACCCTACCCGCGGACATGAGACTGAAGCTTTCTTT	CASSYPTRGHETEAFF
-	TRBD1	TRBV9	TRBJ1-2	TGTGCCAGCAGCCATACCCGGGACAGGGAGAGTGGCTACACCTTC	CASSHTRDRESGYTF
-	TRBD2	TRBV30	TRBJ2-1	TGTGCCTGGAGTGATCCAGGGAGCGGGGGGTTCCCCTATGAGCAGTTCTTC	CAWSDPGSGGFPYEQFF
-	-	TRBV27	TRBJ1-2	TGTGCCAGCGGCGGTGCGGGGAGCACCTATGGCTACACCTTC	CASGGAGSTYGYTF
-	TRBD1	TRBV7-9	TRBJ2-1	TGTGCCAGCAGCTTCTACGACAGGGGTGACAATGAGCAGTTCTTC	CASSFYDRGDNEQFF
-	TRBD2	TRBV30	TRBJ2-3	TGTGCCTGGAGTGAGGGACTAGCGAAAGATACGCAGTATTTT	CAWSEGLAKDTQYF
few	-	TRBV7-9	TRBJ2-1	TGTGCCAGCAGGACAGGGTCTTGGTCCCGGGGGAGCTCCTACAATGAGCAGTTCTTC	CASRTGSWSRGSSYNEQFF
-	-	TRBV19	TRBJ2-1	TGTGCCAGTAGTATTCCGCGCAGGGAACCCTACAATGAGCAGTTCTTC	CASSIPRREPYNEQFF
few	-	TRBV21-1	TRBJ1-5	TGTGCCAGCAGCAGCTCCGGGGCCCAGCATTTT	CASSSSGAQHF
-	-	TRBV5-6	TRBJ2-7	TGTGCCAGCACCCACTCGACCTATCCGCAGTACTTC	CASTHSTYPQYF
-	-	TRBV7-8	TRBJ2-6	TGTGCCAGCAGCTCGATTGGGGCATCTGGGGCCAACGTCCTGACTTTC	CASSSIGASGANVLTF
-	-	TRBV13	TRBJ2-1	TGTGCCAGCAGCTGGGAGAGCAATGAGCAGTTCTTC	CASSWESNEQFF
-	-	TRBV5-6	TRBJ1-6	TGTGCCAGCAGCCCCCTCGAGGGGCGGGGTGAACCCCTCCACTTT	CASSPLEGRGEPLHF
-	-	TRBV2	TRBJ2-7	TGTGCCAGCAGCAGCGGAGGCGCCTACGAGCAGTACTTC	CASSSGGAYEQYF